The clone carrying this T cell receptor (beta chain) was recorded at least ten times. The sample's time point: patch test 2, 6 weeks after DPC sensitization. The treatment was: therapeutic diphenylcyclopropenone sensitization with weekly scalp DPC. The data were obtained in a study of human T cells and chemical hapten exposure. MiXCR was run by TCRdb on the RACE reads, yielding one entry per CDR3 protein. The sample shows more than 110,000 distinct CDR3 sequences, 12% of them seen only once. The CDR3 length is 16 residues. The J segment lost 4 bases and the V segment lost 4 bases, leaving 8 bases of the junction unmatched. Germline V gives CDR1 SGHRS, CDR2 YFSETQ.

The source was whole blood, collected in connection with sensitization to the hapten diphenylcyclopropenone (DPC). The receptor's source is a woman between 50 and 59 years old with alopecia areata. Some clones in this sample may be carry-over from other donors' samples. The rearrangement joins TRBV5-1 to TRBJ1-3; TRBD1 agrees at 10 bases. CDR3 nucleotide sequence: TGCGCCAGCAGCCCTATGACAGGGGGCGTGGGAAACACCATATATTTT. It is translated as CASSPMTGGVGNTIYF.